One and the same sample provided the 9 T cell receptor beta chains below, sequenced in a study of shared clonotypes between healthy human individuals. Profiling relied on immunoSEQ multiplex PCR, and the TCRdb table lists in-frame clones only, not all of them. This table holds about 600,000 clones, 97% found once. Sequencing used naive CD4+ T cells sorted from blood. The sample's subset: CD45RA+ positively selected. The receptors were sampled from a woman younger than 45 in good health.

The chain combines TRBV7-9 with TRBJ1-4; D is undetermined. The CDR3 runs to 14 residues. Per germline, CDR1 SEHNR and CDR2 FQNEAQ (reference sequence). Trimming took 5 bases from V and 8 from J, leaving 15 bases between them. The CDR3: CASSPRRVVEKLFF. The CDR3 coding sequence is TGTGCCAGCAGCCCTAGACGGGTGGTCGAAAAACTGTTTTTT.

The V gene is TRBV5-1, the J gene TRBJ1-4; D call uncertain. Germline V CDR1 and CDR2: SGHRS, YFSETQ. Trimming removed 3 bases from V and 7 bases from J, with 13 bases in between. The CDR3 is made up of 14 amino acids. In DNA, the CDR3 is TGCGCCAGCAGCTCCAAAATACCTACTGAAAAACTGTTTTTT. Amino acids: CASSSKIPTEKLFF.

In DNA, the CDR3 is TGTGCCAGCAAGATGGGACGGAATAATTCACCCCTCCACTTT. This translates into CASKMGRNNSPLHF. V is TRBV25-1 and J is TRBJ1-6; TRBD1 is a possible D gene (5 bases). This CDR3 is 14 amino acids long. Trimming removed 7 bases from V and 5 bases from J, with 12 bases in between. CDR1 and CDR2 (germline): MGHDK, SYGVNS.

This clone was counted once. The chain couples TRBV7-9 to TRBJ2-5; 7 bases line up with TRBD2. TRBJ2-7 matches the DNA end more closely, so the J call is doubtful. CDR1 SEHNR and CDR2 FQNEAQ come from the germline V gene (reference sequence). The CDR3 has 15 residues. The CDR3 region has the DNA TGTGCCAGCAGCCCCCCGTCCGGGACTAACCACGAGCAGTACTTC. Translating it yields CASSPPSGTNHEQYF.

The CDR3 sequence is CATSRALSRDGAYEQYF. In DNA, the CDR3 is TGTGCCACCAGCAGGGCTCTGTCCCGGGACGGAGCCTACGAGCAGTACTTC. The chain joins TRBV15 to TRBJ2-7; D is possibly TRBD1 or TRBD2 (5 bases each). Germline V gives CDR1 LNHNV, CDR2 YYDKDF (reference sequence). V dropped 3 bases and J dropped 2 bases, with 20 bases sitting between them. The CDR3 has 17 amino acids.

The V and J genes are TRBV5-6 and TRBJ1-2; D is possibly TRBD1 (5 bases). Germline CDR1 is SGHDT and CDR2 is YYEEEE. The CDR3 has 18 residues. With 2 bases removed from V and 3 bases from J, the gap between germline ends came to 23 bases. The CDR3, as DNA: TGTGCCAGCAGCTTCGGGCTCCCGTTCAGGGCCGTAGACTATGGCTACACCTTC. This translates into CASSFGLPFRAVDYGYTF.

The chain combines TRBV7-2 with TRBJ2-2, with D maybe TRBD1 (6 bases). CDR1 is SGHTA and CDR2 is FQGNSA in the germline V gene. V was pared by 5 bases and J by 5 bases, with 15 bases between. This CDR3 contains 15 residues. The CDR3 is CASSLRGRLTGELFF. The CDR3 nucleotides read TGTGCCAGCAGCCTCAGGGGACGCCTAACCGGGGAGCTGTTTTTT.

The rearrangement uses TRBV5-3 and TRBJ2-7; D unresolved. TRBV5-3 is an ORF; its function is uncertain. The CDR3 totals 14 residues. Trimming pared 2 bases from V and 2 bases from J, leaving 11 bases between. CDR3 nucleotides: TGTGCCAGAAGCTTAACTGGTGTTACCTACGAGCAGTACTTC. As protein: CARSLTGVTYEQYF.

This chain links TRBV28 with TRBJ2-5, with TRBD2 identical over 7 bases. The CDR3 has 13 amino acids. V shed 3 bases, J shed 4 bases, and the junction held 2 bases outside the gene matches. Per germline, CDR1 MDHEN and CDR2 SYDVKM. CDR3 residues: CASSFGGRETQYF. The CDR3 coding sequence is TGTGCCAGCAGTTTCGGGGGGAGAGAGACCCAGTACTTC.